These T cell receptor beta chains were read from a single sample in a study of T cell changes during pregnancy in multiple sclerosis. TCRdb keeps only in-frame clones here, not all; method: immunoSEQ multiplex PCR. The sample has approximately 66,000 clones, around 94% seen once; the top ten hold 2%. The starting material was peripheral blood, obtained in the third trimester of pregnancy. The receptors derive from a female donor in good health, enrolled as a control in a pregnancy study. Each CDR3 is given with its conserved first and last residue. D genes are given only for firm matches. For some rows the clone size is stated as once, few or many, or as a class when expanded; others skip it.

j_call	v_call	clone_size	d_call	cdr3_nt	cdr3_aa
TRBJ2-2	TRBV27	NA	TRBD1	TGTGCCAGCAGACAGGGGGCTGTTACCGGGGAGCTGTTTTTT	CASRQGAVTGELFF
TRBJ2-3	TRBV9	NA	TRBD2	TGTGCCAGCAAGCGGGAGCTCACAGATACGCAGTATTTT	CASKRELTDTQYF
TRBJ1-2	TRBV4-1	NA	TRBD1	TGCGCCAGCAGCCGTACCACCGGGACAGGGGAGTACACCTTC	CASSRTTGTGEYTF
TRBJ2-1	TRBV28	NA	NA	TGTGCCAGCAGTTTAGCGGTTAATGAGCAGTTCTTC	CASSLAVNEQFF
TRBJ2-5	TRBV6-5	NA	TRBD2	TGTGCCAGCACCGCAGCGGGGTCGGGGGAGACCCAGTACTTC	CASTAAGSGETQYF
TRBJ1-2	TRBV10-1	NA	NA	TGCGCCAGCAGCGCGGACAGAAACTATGGCTACACCTTC	CASSADRNYGYTF
TRBJ1-2	TRBV6-5	NA	NA	TGTGCCAGCAGTTACTCAGACAGAATGAACTATGGCTACACCTTC	CASSYSDRMNYGYTF
TRBJ1-4	TRBV28	NA	TRBD1	TGTGCCAGCAGTTTACAGGGGGGCTACGAAAAACTGTTTTTT	CASSLQGGYEKLFF
TRBJ2-2	TRBV11-2	NA	NA	TGTGCCAGCAGCTCACAGGGAACCGGGGAGCTGTTTTTT	CASSSQGTGELFF
TRBJ2-5	TRBV2	NA	NA	TGTGCCAGCAGTATAGTGGAGACCCAGTACTTC	CASSIVETQYF
TRBJ1-3	TRBV6-1	NA	NA	TGTGCCAGCACCCAACAGGGTTTTTCTGGAAACACCATATATTTT	CASTQQGFSGNTIYF
TRBJ2-5	TRBV6-4	NA	TRBD2	TGTGCCAGCAGTGAAGGGTCTAGCGGTCAGGAGACCCAGTACTTC	CASSEGSSGQETQYF
TRBJ2-1	TRBV6-6	few	NA	TGTGCCAGCAGTTCGGGCTCCTACAATGAGCAGTTCTTC	CASSSGSYNEQFF